This TCR beta chain comes out of a study of cytomegalovirus exposure and HLA in healthy donors. Looking at the study overall: Later, an analysis reported that the 120 or so validation repertoires had used the same platform as the approximately 600 first-cohort repertoires. Overall study results and limits: Despite most TCR sequences being rare, some public TCRs occurred in many donors. Among TCR beta chains, those listed as cytomegalovirus-associated numbered about 160.

In germline, CDR1 is SGHTA, CDR2 FQGNSA. The CDR3 covers 16 residues. Unmatched junction bases numbered 8, after V lost 2 bases and J lost 7 bases. Produced via immunoSEQ multiplex PCR; TCRdb's table is partial and in-frame only. The repertoire holds around 190,000 clones, with about 84% as singletons. Separation from the roughly 700-subject first cohort characterized the roughly 120-subject validation cohort, to which the donors belonged. With respect to this clone: Its antigen is not known.

The receptor's source is a woman under 30 in good health and CMV-seronegative. This chain joins TRBV7-2 and TRBJ2-3; 11 bases line up with TRBD2. The sample was PBMCs. The CDR3 DNA follows: TGTGCCAGCAGCTTATACGCTAGCGGGGGGTGGAATACGCAGTATTTT. Protein: CASSLYASGGWNTQYF. Full variable domain (remainder filled in from reference TRBV7-2 and TRBJ2-3): GAGVSQSPSNKVTEKGKDVELRCDPISGHTALYWYRQSLGQGLEFLIYFQGNSAPDKSGLPSDRFSAERTGGSVSTLTIQRTQQEDSAVYLCASSLYASGGWNTQYFGPGTRLTVL.